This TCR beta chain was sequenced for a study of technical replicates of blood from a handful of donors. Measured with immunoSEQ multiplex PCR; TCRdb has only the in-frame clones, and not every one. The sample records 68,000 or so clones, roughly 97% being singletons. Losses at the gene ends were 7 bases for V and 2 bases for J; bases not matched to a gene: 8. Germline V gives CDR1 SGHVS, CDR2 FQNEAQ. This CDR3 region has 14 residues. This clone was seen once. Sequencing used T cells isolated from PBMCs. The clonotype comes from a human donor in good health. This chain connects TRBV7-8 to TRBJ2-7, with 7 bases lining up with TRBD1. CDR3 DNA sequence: TGTGCCAGCAACTCTCCAGGGACAGCCTACGAGCAGTACTTC. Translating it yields CASNSPGTAYEQYF. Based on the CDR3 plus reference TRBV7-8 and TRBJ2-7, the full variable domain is GAGVSQSPRYKVAKRGQDVALRCDPISGHVSLFWYQQALGQGPEFLTYFQNEAQLDKSGLPSDRFFAERPEGSVSTLKIQRTQQEDSAVYLCASNSPGTAYEQYFGPGTRLTVT.